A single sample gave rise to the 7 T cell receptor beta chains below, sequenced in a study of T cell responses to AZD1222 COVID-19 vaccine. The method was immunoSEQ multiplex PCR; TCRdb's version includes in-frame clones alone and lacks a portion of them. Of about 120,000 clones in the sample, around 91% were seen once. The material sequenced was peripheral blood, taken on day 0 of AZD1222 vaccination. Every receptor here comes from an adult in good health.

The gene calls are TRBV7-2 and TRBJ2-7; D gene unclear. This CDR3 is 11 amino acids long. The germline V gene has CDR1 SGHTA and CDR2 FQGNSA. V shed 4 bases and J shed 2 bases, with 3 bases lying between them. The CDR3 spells CASSWAYEQYF. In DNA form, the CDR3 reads TGTGCCAGCAGCTGGGCCTACGAGCAGTACTTC.

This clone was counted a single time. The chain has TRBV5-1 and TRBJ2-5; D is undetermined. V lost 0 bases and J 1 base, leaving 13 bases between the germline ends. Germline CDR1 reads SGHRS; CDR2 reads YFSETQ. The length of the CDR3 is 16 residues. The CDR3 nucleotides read TGCGCCAGCAGCTTGGTTTTGGACGGCTCCCAAGAGACCCAGTACTTC. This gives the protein CASSLVLDGSQETQYF.

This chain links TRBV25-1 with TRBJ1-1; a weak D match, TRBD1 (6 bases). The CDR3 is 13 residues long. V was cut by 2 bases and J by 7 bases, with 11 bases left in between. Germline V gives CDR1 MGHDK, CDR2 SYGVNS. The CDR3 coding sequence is TGTGCCAGCAGTGAAGAGACGGACAGTGAAGCTTTCTTT. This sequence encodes CASSEETDSEAFF.

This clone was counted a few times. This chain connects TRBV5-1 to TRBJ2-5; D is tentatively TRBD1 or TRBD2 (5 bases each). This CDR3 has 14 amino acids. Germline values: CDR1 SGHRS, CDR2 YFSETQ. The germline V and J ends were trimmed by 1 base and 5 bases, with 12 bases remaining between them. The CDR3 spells CASSLRGTGETQYF. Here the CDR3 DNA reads TGCGCCAGCAGCTTGAGAGGGACGGGGGAGACCCAGTACTTC.

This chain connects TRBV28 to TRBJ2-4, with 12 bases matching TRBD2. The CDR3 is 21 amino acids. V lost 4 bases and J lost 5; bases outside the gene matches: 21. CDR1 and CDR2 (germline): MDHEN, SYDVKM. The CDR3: CASSSPYGTAGRLAGENIQYF. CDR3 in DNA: TGTGCCAGCAGTTCCCCCTATGGGACAGCCGGGAGACTAGCGGGAGAAAACATTCAGTACTTC.

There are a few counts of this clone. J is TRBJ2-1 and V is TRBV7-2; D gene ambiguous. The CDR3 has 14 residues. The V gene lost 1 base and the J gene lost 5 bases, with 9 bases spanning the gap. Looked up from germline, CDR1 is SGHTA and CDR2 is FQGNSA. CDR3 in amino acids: CASSLGWANNEQFF. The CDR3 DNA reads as TGTGCCAGCAGCTTAGGTTGGGCCAACAATGAGCAGTTCTTC.

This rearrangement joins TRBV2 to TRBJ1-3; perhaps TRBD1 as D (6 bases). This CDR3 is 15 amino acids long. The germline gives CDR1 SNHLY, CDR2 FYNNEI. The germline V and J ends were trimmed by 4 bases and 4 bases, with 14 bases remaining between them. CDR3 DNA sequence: TGTGCCAGCAGTGTTAAAACAGGGCGAGGAAACACCATATATTTT. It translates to CASSVKTGRGNTIYF.